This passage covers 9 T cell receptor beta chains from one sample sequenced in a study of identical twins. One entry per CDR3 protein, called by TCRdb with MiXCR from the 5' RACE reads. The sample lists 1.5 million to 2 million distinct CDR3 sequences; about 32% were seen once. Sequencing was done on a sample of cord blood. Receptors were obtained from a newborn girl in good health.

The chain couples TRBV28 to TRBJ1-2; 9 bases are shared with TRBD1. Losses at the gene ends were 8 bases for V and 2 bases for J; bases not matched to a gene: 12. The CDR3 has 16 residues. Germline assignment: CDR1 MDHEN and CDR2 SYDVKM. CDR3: CASAKQTGTGNYGYTF. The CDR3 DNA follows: TGTGCCAGCGCAAAACAAACCGGGACAGGGAACTATGGCTACACCTTC.

CDR3 sequence reads: CSARAHRELGTEAFF. For the CDR3, the DNA is TGCAGTGCTAGAGCCCACAGGGAATTAGGGACTGAAGCTTTCTTT. The chain recombines TRBV20-1 with TRBJ1-1; maybe TRBD1 (6 bases). Trimming cost V 1 base and J 5 bases, with 17 bases left between them. CDR1 DFQATT and CDR2 SNEGSKA come from the germline V gene (reference sequence). This CDR3 has 15 residues.

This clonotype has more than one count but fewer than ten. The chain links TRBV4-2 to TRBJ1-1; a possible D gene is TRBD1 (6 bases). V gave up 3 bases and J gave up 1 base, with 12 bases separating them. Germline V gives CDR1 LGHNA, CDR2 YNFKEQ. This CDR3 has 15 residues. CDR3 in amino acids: CASSHGQQANTEAFF. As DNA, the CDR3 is TGTGCCAGCAGCCACGGACAGCAGGCGAACACTGAAGCTTTCTTT.

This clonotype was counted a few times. CDR3 in amino acids: CASSFTSGLKVYEQYF. As DNA, the CDR3 is TGTGCCAGCTCATTTACTAGCGGGTTAAAGGTCTACGAGCAGTACTTC. The chain uses TRBV18 and TRBJ2-7; 9 bases align to TRBD2. This CDR3 is built from 16 residues. V lost 5 bases and J lost 3; bases outside the gene matches: 11. Germline CDR1 KGHSH, CDR2 LQKENI. Supplemented by reference TRBV18 and TRBJ2-7, the full variable domain reads NAGVMQNPRHLVRRRGQEARLRCSPMKGHSHVYWYRQLPEEGLKFMVYLQKENIIDESGMPKERFSAEFPKEGPSILRIQQVVRGDSAAYFCASSFTSGLKVYEQYFGPGTRLTVT.

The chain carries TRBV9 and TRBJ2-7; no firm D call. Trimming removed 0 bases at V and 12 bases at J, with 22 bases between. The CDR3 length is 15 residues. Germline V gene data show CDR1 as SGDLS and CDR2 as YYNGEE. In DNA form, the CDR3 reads TGTGCCAGCAGCGTAGGGGGTGTAGCCAAAAACATTCGGTACTTC. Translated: CASSVGGVAKNIRYF.

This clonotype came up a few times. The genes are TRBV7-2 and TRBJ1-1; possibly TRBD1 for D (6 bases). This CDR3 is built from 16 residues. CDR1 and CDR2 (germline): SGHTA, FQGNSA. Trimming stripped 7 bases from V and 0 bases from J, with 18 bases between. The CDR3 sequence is CASKPSGHLMNTEAFF. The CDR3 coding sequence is TGTGCCAGCAAACCCTCGGGACACCTTATGAACACTGAAGCTTTCTTT. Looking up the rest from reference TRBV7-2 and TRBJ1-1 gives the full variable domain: GAGVSQSPSNKVTEKGKDVELRCDPISGHTALYWYRQSLGQGLEFLIYFQGNSAPDKSGLPSDRFSAERTGGSVSTLTIQRTQQEDSAVYLCASKPSGHLMNTEAFFGQGTRLTVV.

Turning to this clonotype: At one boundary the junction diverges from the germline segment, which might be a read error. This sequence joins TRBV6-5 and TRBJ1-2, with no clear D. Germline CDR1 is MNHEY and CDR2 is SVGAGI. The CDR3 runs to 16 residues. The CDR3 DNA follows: TGTGCCGGCAGTTACTCTTCGGGGTCGGGGATCGGTGGCTACACCTTC. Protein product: CAGSYSSGSGIGGYTF.

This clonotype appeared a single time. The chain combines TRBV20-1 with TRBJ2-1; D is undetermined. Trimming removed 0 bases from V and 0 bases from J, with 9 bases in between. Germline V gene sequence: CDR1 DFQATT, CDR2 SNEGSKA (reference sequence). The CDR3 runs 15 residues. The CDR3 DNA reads TGCAGTGCTAGAGATGGTGCTAACTCCTACAATGAGCAGTTCTTC. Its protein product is CSARDGANSYNEQFF.

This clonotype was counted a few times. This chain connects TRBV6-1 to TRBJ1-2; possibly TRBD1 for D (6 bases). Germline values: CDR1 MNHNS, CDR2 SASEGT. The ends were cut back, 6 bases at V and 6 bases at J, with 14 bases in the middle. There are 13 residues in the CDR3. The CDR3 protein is CASRQGGGNGYTF. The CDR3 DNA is TGTGCCAGCAGACAGGGCGGGGGTAATGGCTACACCTTC.